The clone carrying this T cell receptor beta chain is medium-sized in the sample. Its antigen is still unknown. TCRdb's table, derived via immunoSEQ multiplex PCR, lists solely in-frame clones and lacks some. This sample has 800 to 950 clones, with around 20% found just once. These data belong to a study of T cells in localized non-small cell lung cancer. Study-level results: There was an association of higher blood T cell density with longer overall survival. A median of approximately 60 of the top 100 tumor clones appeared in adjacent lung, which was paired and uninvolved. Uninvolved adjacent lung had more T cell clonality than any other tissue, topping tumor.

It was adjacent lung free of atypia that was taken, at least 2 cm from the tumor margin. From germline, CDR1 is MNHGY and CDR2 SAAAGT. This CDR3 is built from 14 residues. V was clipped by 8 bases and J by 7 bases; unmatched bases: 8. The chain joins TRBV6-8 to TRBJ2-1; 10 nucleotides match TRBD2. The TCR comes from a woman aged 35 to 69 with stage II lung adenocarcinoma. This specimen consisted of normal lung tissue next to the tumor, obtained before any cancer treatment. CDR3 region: CASQREGRGNEQFF. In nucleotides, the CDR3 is TGTGCCAGCCAGCGGGAGGGGAGGGGGAATGAGCAGTTCTTC.